This TCR beta chain was observed in a study of blood T cell repertoires in COVID-19. Looking at the study overall: There were acute and convalescent COVID-19 samples, and they came from the United States, Italy and Spain. The analysed material was cDNA or gDNA that came from T cells, B-cell-depleted T cells, or PBMCs.

There are 16 residues in the CDR3. Germline V gene lookup returns CDR1 SGDLS and CDR2 YYNGEE. With V trimmed by 4 bases and J by 5 bases, 12 bases remained unmatched. Per the study methods: Reference gene primer amplification gave nucleated cell count estimates. Assay: immunoSEQ multiplex PCR; the TCRdb copy retains only in-frame clones and omits some. V and J calls and clone size are those listed in that table; D and trimming were worked out from the DNA. The table has under 350,000 clones, roughly 85% seen once. This sequence joins TRBV9 and TRBJ2-7; TRBD1 matches 10 bases. Sequenced sample: peripheral blood. This sequence was found in a man in his sixties who had recovered from COVID-19. CDR3 protein: CASSPGAGTGVHEQYF. The DNA of the CDR3 is TGTGCCAGCAGCCCAGGAGCCGGGACAGGGGTCCACGAGCAGTACTTC.